This T cell receptor (beta chain) emerged from a study of human thymus T cells. Comments on this clone: What it recognizes is unknown.

The junction had 6 bases not matched to a gene; V was cut back by 4 bases and J by 5 bases. The germline V gene has CDR1 SGDLS and CDR2 YYNGEE. The CDR3 runs to 14 residues. Whole-study results and caveats: Unrelated individuals were reported by related research to share highly overlapping thymic repertoires.

The study used thymus tissue resected during corrective heart surgery. TCRdb's table, derived via immunoSEQ multiplex PCR, lists solely in-frame clones and lacks some. The sample yields tens of thousands of clones, just over 95% seen once. The sequenced sample consisted of thymus tissue. The V gene is TRBV9, the J gene TRBJ1-1, with 9 nucleotides matching TRBD1. This receptor was obtained from a boy under two years old with a congenital heart defect but otherwise immunologically healthy. CDR3 in amino acids: CASSPETGGTEAFF. The CDR3 bases are TGTGCCAGCAGCCCAGAGACAGGGGGAACTGAAGCTTTCTTT.